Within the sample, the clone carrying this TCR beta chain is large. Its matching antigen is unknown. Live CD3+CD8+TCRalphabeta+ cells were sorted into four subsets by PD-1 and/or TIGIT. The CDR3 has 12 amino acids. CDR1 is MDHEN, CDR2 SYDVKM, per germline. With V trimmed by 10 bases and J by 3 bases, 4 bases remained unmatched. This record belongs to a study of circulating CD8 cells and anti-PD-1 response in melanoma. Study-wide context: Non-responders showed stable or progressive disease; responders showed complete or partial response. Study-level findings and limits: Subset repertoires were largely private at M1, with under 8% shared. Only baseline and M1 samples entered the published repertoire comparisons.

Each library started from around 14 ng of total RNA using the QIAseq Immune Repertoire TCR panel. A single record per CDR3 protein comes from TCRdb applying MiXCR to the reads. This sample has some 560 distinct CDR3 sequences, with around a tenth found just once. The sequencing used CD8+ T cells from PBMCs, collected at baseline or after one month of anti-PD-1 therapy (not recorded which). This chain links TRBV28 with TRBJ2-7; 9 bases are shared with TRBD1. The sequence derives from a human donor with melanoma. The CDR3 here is CATATGGYEQYF. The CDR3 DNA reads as TGTGCCACCGCGACAGGGGGCTACGAGCAGTACTTC.